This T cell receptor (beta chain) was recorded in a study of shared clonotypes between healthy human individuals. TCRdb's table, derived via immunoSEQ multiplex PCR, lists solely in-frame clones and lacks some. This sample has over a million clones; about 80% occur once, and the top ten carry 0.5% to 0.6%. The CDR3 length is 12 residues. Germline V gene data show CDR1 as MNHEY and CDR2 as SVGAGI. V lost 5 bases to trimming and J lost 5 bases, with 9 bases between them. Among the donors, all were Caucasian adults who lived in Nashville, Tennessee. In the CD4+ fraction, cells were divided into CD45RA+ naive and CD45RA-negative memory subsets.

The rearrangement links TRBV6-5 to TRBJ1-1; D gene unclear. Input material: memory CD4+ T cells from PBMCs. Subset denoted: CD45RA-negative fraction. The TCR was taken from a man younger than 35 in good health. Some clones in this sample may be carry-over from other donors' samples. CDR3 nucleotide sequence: TGTGCCAGCAGTAGGCCCGGGACTGAAGCTTTCTTT. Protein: CASSRPGTEAFF.